This TCR beta chain was recorded in a study of T cells expressing NK-cell markers. Study summary: Sorted CD3+CD56-NKG2C+, CD3+CD56+NKG2C+ and CD3+CD56+NKG2C- T cells supplied the TCR beta repertoires. The eight sequenced donors comprised seven who were HCMV-seropositive and one who was seronegative.

This CDR3 region has 15 residues. Germline V gene lookup returns CDR1 MNHNS and CDR2 SASEGT. Study conclusions and caveats: Dominance of the CD3+CD56-NKG2C+ fraction by these clonotypes also held in a handful of donors.

TCRdb reanalyzed the 5' RACE reads, giving one entry per CDR3 protein sequence and no DNA. The sample shows over 200,000 distinct CDR3 sequences, and approximately 0.39% sits with its ten largest clones. Worth noting for this clonotype: Antigen unknown.

Input material: blood T cells: a sorted CD56 or NKG2C T cell subset, CD4+ or CD8+ T cells, or bulk PBMC T cells (not recorded which). This TCR was sampled from a man in his late teens or twenties in good health. The chain recombines TRBV6-1 with TRBJ1-1. CDR3 amino acids: CASRSYREGDTEAFF.